This T cell receptor beta chain was observed in a study of blood T cell repertoires in COVID-19. Study context: Samples representing acute and convalescent COVID-19 were sourced from the United States, Italy and Spain.

As originally analysed: Reference gene primers were amplified, and this amplification served to estimate nucleated cell counts. The protocol was immunoSEQ multiplex PCR, while the TCRdb copy is restricted to in-frame clones and leaves out a portion. V and J calls and clone size come straight from that table; D and trimming were deduced from the DNA. This table has 250,000 to 350,000 clones, around 89% appearing once. The CDR3 covers 15 residues. The V gene end was trimmed by 0 bases and the J gene end by 2 bases; junction bases not matched to a gene: 2. Germline CDR1 MGHRA, CDR2 YSYEKL. The chain joins TRBV4-1 to TRBJ2-3, with TRBD1 matching over 7 bases. The sample was peripheral blood. The source is a woman aged 25 to 45 who had recovered from COVID-19. The CDR3 sequence is CASSQEDRNTDTQYF. CDR3 nucleotide sequence: TGCGCCAGCAGCCAAGAGGACAGGAACACAGATACGCAGTATTTT.